This T cell receptor beta chain was profiled in a study of cytomegalovirus exposure and HLA in healthy donors. The CDR3 has 14 amino acids. V was clipped by 7 bases and J by 5 bases; unmatched bases: 8. The germline CDR1 and CDR2 sequences are MNHEY and SMNVEV (reference sequence). Healthy bone marrow donors formed the donor group. This clone was counted only a few times. Both 60 Vbeta primers and 13 Jbeta primers went into the PCR. Data came from immunoSEQ multiplex PCR; TCRdb stores just in-frame clones and leaves some out. This sample has around 170,000 clones, with approximately 75% found just once.

This receptor was identified in a girl between 10 and 17 years old in good health and CMV-seronegative. The specimen was PBMCs. The gene calls are TRBV27 and TRBJ1-5, with 7 bases that match TRBD1. The CDR3 DNA sequence: TGTGCCAGCAAGACAGGGATAATGGATCAGCCCCAGCATTTT. It codes for CASKTGIMDQPQHF.